The clone carrying this TCR beta chain was counted only a few times. The antigen is undetermined. TCRdb keeps only in-frame clones here, not all; method: immunoSEQ multiplex PCR. The sample lists 95,000 to 150,000 clones, about nine tenths occurring once. The source of the sample is a study of T cell responses to AZD1222 COVID-19 vaccine. Turning to the study itself: Pooling was applied to second doses at about 4 or about 12 weeks.

General study findings and limits: Spike regions recognized by vaccine-associated CD4 TCRs spanned the protein, led by 160-218 and 743-854. Donor demographics were predominantly white British with a female majority; clonal diversity may be underestimated. Spike-specific TCR breadth rose after two AZD1222 doses, and depth rose as well.

Between the trimmed V and J ends, which lost 5 bases and 3 bases, there was a span of 4 bases. Per the germline V gene, CDR1 is SEHNR and CDR2 is FQNEAQ (reference sequence). The CDR3 is made up of 11 amino acids. This clonotype was obtained from an adult in good health. This chain connects TRBV7-9 to TRBJ1-1; no firm D call. Sequences were derived from peripheral blood, sampled on day 0 of AZD1222 vaccination. The CDR3 sequence: CASSNDTEAFF. Here the CDR3 DNA reads TGTGCCAGCAGCAACGACACTGAAGCTTTCTTT.